This TCR beta chain was identified during a study of blood T cell repertoires in COVID-19. Study-level information: Researchers got acute and convalescent COVID-19 samples from the United States, Italy and Spain. Sample material is recorded as cDNA or gDNA derived from T cells, B-cell-depleted T cells, or PBMCs.

Seattle patient enrollment occurred during active infection, with longitudinal follow-up thereafter. Germline V CDR1 and CDR2: LGHNT, FRNRAP. The CDR3 runs 16 residues. V shed 2 bases, J shed 6 bases, and the junction held 6 bases outside the gene matches. In the authors' methods: Amplification with reference gene primers provided the estimates of nucleated cell counts. Assay used: immunoSEQ multiplex PCR; TCRdb lists only in-frame clones, some missing. That table is the source of V, J and clone size, and D and trimming were worked out from the DNA. The sample has hundreds of thousands of clones, approximately 86% seen once.

J is TRBJ2-3 and V is TRBV12-5; 12 bases are shared with TRBD2. The clonotype comes from a woman aged 70-85 years with COVID-19, enrolled during active disease. The sequencing sample was made of peripheral blood. CDR3 coding DNA: TGTGCTAGTGGTTTGACTAGCGGGGGGCGCCGGGATACGCAGTATTTT. Protein sequence: CASGLTSGGRRDTQYF.